This T cell receptor beta chain stems from a study of tumor-infiltrating lymphocytes in localized non-small cell lung cancer. Study context: Patients included smokers and never-smokers with various histologies, some sampled after neoadjuvant chemotherapy. Study results and caveats: Different pieces of the same tissue were used for each assay.

Assay used: immunoSEQ multiplex PCR; TCRdb lists only in-frame clones, some missing. The top ten clones hold around 12% of a sample with several thousand clones, roughly 70% of them seen once. For this clone: Its antigen is not identified.

In germline, CDR1 is SGHVS, CDR2 FNYEAQ. V lost 5 bases and J 6 bases, leaving 14 bases between the germline ends. The CDR3 spans 15 residues. This chain joins TRBV7-6 and TRBJ1-6, with a weak D call TRBD1 (5 bases). The receptor comes from a human donor with non-small cell lung cancer. Sequenced sample: lung tumor tissue. The CDR3 here is CASSPGQGLNSPLHF. In DNA, the CDR3 is TGTGCCAGCAGCCCGGGGCAGGGCCTTAATTCACCCCTCCACTTT.